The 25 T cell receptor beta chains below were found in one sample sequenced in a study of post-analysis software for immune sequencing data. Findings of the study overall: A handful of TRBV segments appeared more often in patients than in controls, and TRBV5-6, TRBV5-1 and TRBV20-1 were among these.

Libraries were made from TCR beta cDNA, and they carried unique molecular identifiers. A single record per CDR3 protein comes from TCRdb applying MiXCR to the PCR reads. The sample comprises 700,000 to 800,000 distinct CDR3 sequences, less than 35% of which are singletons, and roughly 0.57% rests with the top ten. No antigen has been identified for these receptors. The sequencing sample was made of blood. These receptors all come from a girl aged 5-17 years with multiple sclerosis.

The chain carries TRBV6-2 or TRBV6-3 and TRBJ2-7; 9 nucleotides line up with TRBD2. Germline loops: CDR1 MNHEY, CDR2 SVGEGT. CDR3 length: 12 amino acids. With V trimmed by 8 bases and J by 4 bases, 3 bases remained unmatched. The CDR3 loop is CASFLAGYEQYF. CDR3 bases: TGTGCCAGCTTCCTAGCGGGATACGAGCAGTACTTC.

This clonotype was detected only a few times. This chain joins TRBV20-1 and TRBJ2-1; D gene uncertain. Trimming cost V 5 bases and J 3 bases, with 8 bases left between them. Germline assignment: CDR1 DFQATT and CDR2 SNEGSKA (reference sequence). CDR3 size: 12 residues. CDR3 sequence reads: CSAPGIYNEQFF. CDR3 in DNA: TGCAGTGCTCCAGGTATCTACAATGAGCAGTTCTTC.

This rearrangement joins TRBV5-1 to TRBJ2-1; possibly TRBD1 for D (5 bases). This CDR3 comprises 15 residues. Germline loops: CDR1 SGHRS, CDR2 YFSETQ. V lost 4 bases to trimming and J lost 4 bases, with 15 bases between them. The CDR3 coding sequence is TGCGCCAGCAGCATAAGACAGAGCAGGTACAATGAGCAGTTCTTC. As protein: CASSIRQSRYNEQFF.

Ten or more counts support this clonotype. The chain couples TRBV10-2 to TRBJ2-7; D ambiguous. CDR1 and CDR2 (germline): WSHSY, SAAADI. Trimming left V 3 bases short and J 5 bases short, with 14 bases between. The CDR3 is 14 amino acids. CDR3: CASSDGSLWNEQYF. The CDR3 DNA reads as TGCGCCAGCAGTGATGGCTCCCTTTGGAACGAGCAGTACTTC.

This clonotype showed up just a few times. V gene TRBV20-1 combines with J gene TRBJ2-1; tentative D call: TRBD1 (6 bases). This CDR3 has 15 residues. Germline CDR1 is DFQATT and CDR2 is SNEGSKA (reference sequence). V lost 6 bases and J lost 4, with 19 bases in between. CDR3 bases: TGCAGTGCAATAGGACAGAGCCACCCTTACAATGAGCAGTTCTTC. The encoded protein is CSAIGQSHPYNEQFF.

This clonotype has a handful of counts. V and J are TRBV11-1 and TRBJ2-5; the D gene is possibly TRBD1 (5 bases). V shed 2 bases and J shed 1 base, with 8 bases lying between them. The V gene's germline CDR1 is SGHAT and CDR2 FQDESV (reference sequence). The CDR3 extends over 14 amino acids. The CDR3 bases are TGTGCCAGCAGCTTACGTAGGGGCCAAGAGACCCAGTACTTC. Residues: CASSLRRGQETQYF.

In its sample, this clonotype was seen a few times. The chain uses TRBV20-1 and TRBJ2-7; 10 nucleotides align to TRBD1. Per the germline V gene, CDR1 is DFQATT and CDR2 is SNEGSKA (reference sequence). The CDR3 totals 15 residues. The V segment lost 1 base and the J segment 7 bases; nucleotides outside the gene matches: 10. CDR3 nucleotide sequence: TGCAGTGCTAGAGGGACAGGGGGACGGGGTAGGGAGCAGTACTTC. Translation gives CSARGTGGRGREQYF.

CDR3 DNA sequence: TGCAGTGCTAACTCTTACGGGGGTAATCAGCCCCAGCATTTT. As protein: CSANSYGGNQPQHF. The chain uses TRBV20-1 and TRBJ1-5; TRBD1 is a possible D gene (5 bases). CDR1 and CDR2 from the germline V gene are DFQATT and SNEGSKA (reference sequence). The CDR3 contains 14 residues. V was trimmed by 4 bases and J by 4 bases, leaving 14 bases between them.

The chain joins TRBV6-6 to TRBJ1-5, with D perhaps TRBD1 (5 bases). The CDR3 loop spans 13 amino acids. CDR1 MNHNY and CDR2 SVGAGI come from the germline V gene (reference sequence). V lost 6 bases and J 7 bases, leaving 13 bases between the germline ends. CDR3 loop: CASRVRVWQPQHF. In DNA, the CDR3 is TGTGCCAGCAGAGTCAGGGTTTGGCAGCCCCAGCATTTT.

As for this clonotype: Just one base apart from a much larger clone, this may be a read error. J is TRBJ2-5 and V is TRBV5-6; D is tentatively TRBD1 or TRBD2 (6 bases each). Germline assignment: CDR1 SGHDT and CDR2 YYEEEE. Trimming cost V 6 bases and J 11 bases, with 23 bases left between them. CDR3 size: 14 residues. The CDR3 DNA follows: TGTGCCAGCACCCAAGGGGGGTGGAGGGACAAGCAGTACTTC. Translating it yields CASTQGGWRDKQYF. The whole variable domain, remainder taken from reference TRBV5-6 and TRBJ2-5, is DAGVTQSPTHLIKTRGQQVTLRCSPKSGHDTVSWYQQALGQGPQFIFQYYEEEERQRGNFPDRFSGHQFPNYSSELNVNALLLGDSALYLCASTQGGWRDKQYFGPGTRLLVL.

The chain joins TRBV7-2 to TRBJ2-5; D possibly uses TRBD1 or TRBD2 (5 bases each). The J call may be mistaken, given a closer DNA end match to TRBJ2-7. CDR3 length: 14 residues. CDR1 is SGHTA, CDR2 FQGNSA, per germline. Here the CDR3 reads CASSPASGQAEQYF. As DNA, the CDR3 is TGTGCCAGCAGCCCCGCGTCGGGGCAGGCCGAGCAGTACTTC.

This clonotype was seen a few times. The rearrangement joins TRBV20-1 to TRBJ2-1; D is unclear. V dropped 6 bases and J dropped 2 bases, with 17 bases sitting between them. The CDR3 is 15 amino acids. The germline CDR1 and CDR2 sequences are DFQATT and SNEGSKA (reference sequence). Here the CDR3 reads CSAPSAATPYNEQFF. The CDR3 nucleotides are TGCAGTGCCCCATCGGCGGCGACCCCCTACAATGAGCAGTTCTTC.

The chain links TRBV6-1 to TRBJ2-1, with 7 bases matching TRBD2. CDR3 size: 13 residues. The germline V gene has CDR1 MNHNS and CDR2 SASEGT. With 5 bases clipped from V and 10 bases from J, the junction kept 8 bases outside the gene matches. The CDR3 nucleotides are TGTGCCAGCAGTCCGGATAAGGGAGGGGAGCAGTTCTTC. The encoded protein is CASSPDKGGEQFF.

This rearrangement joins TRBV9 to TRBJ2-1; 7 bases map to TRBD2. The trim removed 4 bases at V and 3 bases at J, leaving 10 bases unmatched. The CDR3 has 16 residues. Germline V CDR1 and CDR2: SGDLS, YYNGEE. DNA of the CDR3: TGTGCCAGCAGCCCCCCGGGGGGAGCTGTCTACAATGAGCAGTTCTTC. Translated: CASSPPGGAVYNEQFF.

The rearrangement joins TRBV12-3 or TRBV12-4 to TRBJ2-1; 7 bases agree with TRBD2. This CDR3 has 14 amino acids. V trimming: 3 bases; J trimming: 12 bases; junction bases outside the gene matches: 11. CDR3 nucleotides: TGTGCCAGCAGTTTTCTAGGACTAGAAGATCCGCAGTTCTTC. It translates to CASSFLGLEDPQFF.

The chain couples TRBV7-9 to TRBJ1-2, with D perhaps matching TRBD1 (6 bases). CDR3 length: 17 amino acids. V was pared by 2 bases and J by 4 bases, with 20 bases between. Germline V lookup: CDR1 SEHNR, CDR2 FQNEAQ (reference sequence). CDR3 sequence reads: CASSLRGQAPFSYGYTF. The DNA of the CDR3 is TGTGCCAGCAGCTTACGGGGGCAGGCCCCCTTTAGCTATGGCTACACCTTC.

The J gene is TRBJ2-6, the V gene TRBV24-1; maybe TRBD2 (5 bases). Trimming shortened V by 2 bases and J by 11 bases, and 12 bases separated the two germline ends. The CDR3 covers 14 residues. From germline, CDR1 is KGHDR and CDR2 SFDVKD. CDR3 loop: CATSDSRGKDVLTF. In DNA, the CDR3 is TGTGCCACCAGTGATTCCCGGGGTAAGGACGTCCTGACTTTC.

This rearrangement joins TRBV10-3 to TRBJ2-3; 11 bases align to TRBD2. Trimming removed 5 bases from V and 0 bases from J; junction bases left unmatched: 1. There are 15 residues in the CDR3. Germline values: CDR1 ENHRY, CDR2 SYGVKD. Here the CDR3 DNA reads TGTGCCATCAGTACTAGCGGGGGAAGCACAGATACGCAGTATTTT. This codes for CAISTSGGSTDTQYF.

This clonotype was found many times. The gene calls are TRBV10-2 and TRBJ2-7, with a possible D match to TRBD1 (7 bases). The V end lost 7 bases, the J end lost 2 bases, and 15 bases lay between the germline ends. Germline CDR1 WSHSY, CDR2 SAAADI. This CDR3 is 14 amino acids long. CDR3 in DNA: TGCGCCAGCAATGGTGTCAGGGGGGCCTACGAGCAGTACTTC. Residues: CASNGVRGAYEQYF.

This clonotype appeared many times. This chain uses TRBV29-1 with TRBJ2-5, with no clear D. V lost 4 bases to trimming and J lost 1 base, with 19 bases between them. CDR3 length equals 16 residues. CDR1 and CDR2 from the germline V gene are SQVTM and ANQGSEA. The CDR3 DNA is TGCAGCGTTGTCCGTTTCGGGCAACGGGCCCAAGAGACCCAGTACTTC. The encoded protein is CSVVRFGQRAQETQYF.

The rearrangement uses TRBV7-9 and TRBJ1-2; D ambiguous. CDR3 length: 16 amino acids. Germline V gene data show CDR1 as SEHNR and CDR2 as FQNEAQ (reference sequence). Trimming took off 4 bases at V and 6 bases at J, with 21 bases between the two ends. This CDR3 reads CASSSSSIAPGHGYTF. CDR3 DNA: TGTGCCAGCAGCTCCTCCAGCATAGCGCCCGGACATGGCTACACCTTC.

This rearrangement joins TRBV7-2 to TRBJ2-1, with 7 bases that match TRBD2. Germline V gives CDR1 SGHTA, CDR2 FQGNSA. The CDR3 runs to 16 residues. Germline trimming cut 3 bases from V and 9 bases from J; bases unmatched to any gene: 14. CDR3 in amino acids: CASSLETGRGGLEQFF. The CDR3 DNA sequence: TGTGCCAGCAGCTTGGAGACTGGGAGGGGCGGTCTTGAGCAGTTCTTC.

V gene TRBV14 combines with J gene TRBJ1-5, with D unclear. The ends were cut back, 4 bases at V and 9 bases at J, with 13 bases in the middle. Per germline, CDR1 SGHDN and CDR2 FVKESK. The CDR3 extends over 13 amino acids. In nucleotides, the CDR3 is TGTGCCAGCAGCCGCACACCGGTCGGGCCCCAGCATTTT. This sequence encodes CASSRTPVGPQHF.

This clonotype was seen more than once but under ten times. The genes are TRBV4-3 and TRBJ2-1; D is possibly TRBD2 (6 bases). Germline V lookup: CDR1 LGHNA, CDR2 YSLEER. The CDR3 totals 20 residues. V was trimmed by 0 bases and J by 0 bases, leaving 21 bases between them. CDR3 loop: CASSQDLASGYSSSYNEQFF. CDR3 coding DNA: TGCGCCAGCAGCCAAGATTTAGCAAGCGGGTATTCAAGCTCCTACAATGAGCAGTTCTTC.

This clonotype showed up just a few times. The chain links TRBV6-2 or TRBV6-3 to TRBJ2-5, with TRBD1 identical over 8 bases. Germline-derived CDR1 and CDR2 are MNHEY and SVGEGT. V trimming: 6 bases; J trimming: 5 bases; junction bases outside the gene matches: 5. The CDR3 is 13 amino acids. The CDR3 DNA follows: TGTGCCAGCAGGTCAGGGGGCCGTGAGACCCAGTACTTC. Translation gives CASRSGGRETQYF.